This is a list of T cell receptor beta chains from one sample in a study of cytomegalovirus exposure and HLA in healthy donors. Sequencing used immunoSEQ multiplex PCR; TCRdb keeps in-frame clones, though not all of them. Of fewer than 350,000 clones in the sample, over 85% were seen once. Sequencing input: PBMCs. The receptors come from a woman aged 18-35 years in good health and CMV-seronegative. Both conserved end residues are part of each CDR3. The D gene is left open where the match is weak. Clone size is stated in some rows and not others, as once, few, many or a class when expanded.

v_gene,j_gene,d_gene,abundance,CDR3nt,CDR3aa
TRBV9,TRBJ1-2,TRBD1,.,TGTGCCAGCAGCGCCAACGCGGGACAGGGTTCATCTAACTATGGCTACACCTTC,CASSANAGQGSSNYGYTF
TRBV18,TRBJ1-2,TRBD1,.,TGTGCCAGCTCACCCGCGGGACAGGACATCTATGGCTACACCTTC,CASSPAGQDIYGYTF
TRBV6-1,TRBJ1-6,.,.,TGTGCCAGCAGTGATTTGACAGGAGCAAATTCACCCCTCCACTTT,CASSDLTGANSPLHF
TRBV5-1,TRBJ2-7,TRBD2,.,TGCGCCAGCAGCCCGACCTTAGCGGGGAGGAGGTACGAGCAGTACTTC,CASSPTLAGRRYEQYF
TRBV5-1,TRBJ2-3,.,.,TGCGCCAGCAGGGAGGGTACTAGCACAGATACGCAGTATTTT,CASREGTSTDTQYF
TRBV25-1,TRBJ2-1,TRBD1,.,TGTGCCAGCAGACCGACAGGGGCCGGGAATGAGCAGTTCTTC,CASRPTGAGNEQFF
TRBV11-2,TRBJ1-2,TRBD1,.,TGTGCCAGCAGGGACAGGGGGGGAGGCTACACCTTC,CASRDRGGGYTF
TRBV30,TRBJ2-2,.,.,TGTGCCCGGAGGCGCACAGGGAGCACCGGGGAGCTGTTTTTT,CARRRTGSTGELFF
TRBV21-1,TRBJ1-1,.,.,TGTGCCAGCAGCGATGGACGGGTCAGGGTTCGAACTGAAGCTTTCTTT,CASSDGRVRVRTEAFF
TRBV18,TRBJ2-7,TRBD1,once,TGTGCCAGCTCACCCGGACAGGGGTGGAACGAGCAGTACTTC,CASSPGQGWNEQYF
TRBV27,TRBJ1-5,TRBD1,.,TGTGCCAGCAGTTTAGGGACAGGGGGCGTAAGAGGCAATCAGCCCCAGCATTTT,CASSLGTGGVRGNQPQHF
TRBV5-1,TRBJ1-1,.,.,TGCGCCAGCAGCTTGGCAGGGAACGTTGAAGCTTTCTTT,CASSLAGNVEAFF
TRBV29-1,TRBJ2-1,.,.,TGCAGCGTTGAAGGCGGGGGCATGTATGAGCAGTTCTTC,CSVEGGGMYEQFF
TRBV27,TRBJ2-1,TRBD2,.,TGTGCCAGCAGTTCGCGGGGGTCCTACAATGAGCAGTTCTTC,CASSSRGSYNEQFF
TRBV2,TRBJ1-4,.,once,TGTGCCAGCAGTGAAAACACCCTTAATGAAAAACTGTTTTTT,CASSENTLNEKLFF
TRBV29-1,TRBJ2-7,.,.,TGCAGCGTGATGGCACAGGGCGAGCAGTACTTC,CSVMAQGEQYF
TRBV4-1,TRBJ1-4,TRBD1,.,TGCGCCAGCAGGCCGACAGGGGCCATAGAAAAACTGTTTTTT,CASRPTGAIEKLFF
TRBV29-1,TRBJ2-4,.,.,TGCAGCGTTCATGGTTGGGGCGTAGCCAAAAACATTCAGTACTTC,CSVHGWGVAKNIQYF
TRBV11-2,TRBJ2-5,TRBD2,.,TGTGCCAGCAGCTTAGCCGGGGGGGGGTCGCCCCAAGAGACCCAGTACTTC,CASSLAGGGSPQETQYF
TRBV9,TRBJ2-3,.,.,TGTGCCAGCAGCGTAGTTTCGGGGGATACGCAGTATTTT,CASSVVSGDTQYF
TRBV5-1,TRBJ2-5,.,.,TGCGCCAGCAGCTTAACGCGGGGTATTCAAGAGACCCAGTACTTC,CASSLTRGIQETQYF
TRBV6-6,TRBJ2-1,.,.,TGTGCGGGGGGGCGAGACTCCTACAATGAGCAGTTCTTC,CAGGRDSYNEQFF
TRBV30,TRBJ1-2,.,.,TGTGCCTGGAGTGTTAAAGCCCTAAACCACTATGGCTACACCTTC,CAWSVKALNHYGYTF
TRBV13,TRBJ2-3,TRBD2,.,TGTGCCAGCTCGGGGCGGGGGGCCGGGGATACGCAGTATTTT,CASSGRGAGDTQYF
TRBV2,TRBJ2-7,.,.,TGTGCCAGCAGTGGCCTGACGGGCGGGACCTACGAGCAGTACTTC,CASSGLTGGTYEQYF
TRBV7-3,TRBJ2-3,.,.,TGTGCCAGCAGCTCTACAAGGGCGGGAGATACGCAGTATTTT,CASSSTRAGDTQYF
TRBV7-9,TRBJ2-3,.,.,TGTTCCAGCAGCTTTCTCCGACAGACCGTCACTAGCACAGATACGCAGTATTTT,CSSSFLRQTVTSTDTQYF
TRBV11-3,TRBJ2-1,.,.,TGTGCCAGCAGCTTAAATCGGGAGACCTACAATGAGCAGTTCTTC,CASSLNRETYNEQFF
TRBV5-3,TRBJ1-1,.,.,TGTGCCAGAAGCCCGCGGGTTGACAGGCGGAACACTGAAGCTTTCTTT,CARSPRVDRRNTEAFF
TRBV6-5,TRBJ2-7,TRBD1,.,TGTGCCAGCAGTTACTCGGGACAGCTCGAGCAGTACTTC,CASSYSGQLEQYF
TRBV4-2,TRBJ1-5,TRBD1,.,TGTGCCAGCAGCCAAGGGGGAGGACAGGGACCTATCGGTCAGCCCCAGCATTTT,CASSQGGGQGPIGQPQHF
TRBV5-1,TRBJ1-4,.,.,TGCGCCAGCAGCTTGGCCGGCGGGGGGCGGGCGGAAAAACTGTTTTTT,CASSLAGGGRAEKLFF
TRBV2,TRBJ2-7,TRBD1,.,TGTGCCAGCAGTTCCGACAGGGGTGCGTACGAGCAGTACTTC,CASSSDRGAYEQYF
TRBV11-2,TRBJ1-1,.,.,TGTGCCAGCAGCTTATTGTCGATCGGGAACACTGAAGCTTTCTTT,CASSLLSIGNTEAFF
TRBV29-1,TRBJ1-6,TRBD1,.,TGCAGCGTTGGATCCCCCCGGGGGGGGACAGCGCCATGTCCCCTCCACTTT,CSVGSPRGGTAPCPLHF
TRBV2,TRBJ2-5,.,.,TGTGCCAGCAGTGGGGGGGACCAAGAGACCCAGTACTTC,CASSGGDQETQYF
TRBV2,TRBJ1-2,TRBD1,.,TGTGCCAGTTACGTGAGGACAGGCGGCTACACCTTC,CASYVRTGGYTF
TRBV7-8,TRBJ2-1,.,.,TGTGCCAGCAGCTTAGGCATGGGGGGGCCTCAGTTCTTC,CASSLGMGGPQFF
TRBV19,TRBJ2-7,TRBD1,.,TGTGCCAGTAGTACCCGGGACAGCCTTGTCGGGGAGCAGTACTTC,CASSTRDSLVGEQYF
TRBV27,TRBJ1-2,TRBD1,.,TGTGCCAGCAGTCCAGGGGGCGGGGATAACTATGGCTACACCTTC,CASSPGGGDNYGYTF
TRBV6-5,TRBJ2-1,TRBD2,.,TGTGCCAGCAGAAGCGGGACTAGCGAATGGAATGAGCAGTTCTTC,CASRSGTSEWNEQFF
TRBV4-1,TRBJ2-1,TRBD2,.,TGCGCCAGCAGCCAAGGCAGAGCGGGGGAAGAGCAGTTCTTC,CASSQGRAGEEQFF
TRBV30,TRBJ2-2,.,.,TGTGCCTGGAGGACAGTTACCGGGGAGCTGTTTTTT,CAWRTVTGELFF
TRBV7-3,TRBJ1-1,.,.,TGTGCCAGCAGCACCGAAGAGGACACTGAAGCTTTCTTT,CASSTEEDTEAFF
TRBV9,TRBJ2-5,TRBD2,once,TGTGCCAGCACCGGTGGGCTAGCGGGGGTGGAGACCCAGTACTTC,CASTGGLAGVETQYF
TRBV27,TRBJ1-6,TRBD1,.,TGTGCCAGCAGTCCTGGACAGGGGGTAGGCTCACCCCTCCACTTT,CASSPGQGVGSPLHF
TRBV1,TRBJ1-4,.,.,TGCACCAGCAGCCATATGGACAGGGGGGATGAAAAACTGTTTTTT,CTSSHMDRGDEKLFF
TRBV4-1,TRBJ1-3,.,.,TGCGCCAGCAGCCAAGCGTGGGGGGAATCTGGAAACACCATATATTTT,CASSQAWGESGNTIYF
TRBV5-6,TRBJ2-1,.,.,TGTGCCAGCAGCTTGCAGGCGGGTGAGCAGTTCTTC,CASSLQAGEQFF
TRBV14,TRBJ2-7,TRBD2,.,TGTGCCAGCAGCCACGCTGGGACTACCACTACCTACGAGCAGTACTTC,CASSHAGTTTTYEQYF
TRBV7-2,TRBJ2-5,.,.,TGTGCCAGCAGCTTATCGCCGAGACTAGAATACGGGGAGACCCAGTACTTC,CASSLSPRLEYGETQYF
TRBV5-1,TRBJ2-7,TRBD1,.,TGCGCCAGCAGCATAGGGACAGGGGGGTACGAGCAGTACTTC,CASSIGTGGYEQYF
TRBV5-1,TRBJ2-7,.,.,TGCGCCAGCGCTCTAGCCGGGGGGCCCCCTTCCTACGAGCAGTACTTC,CASALAGGPPSYEQYF
TRBV5-4,TRBJ2-1,TRBD2,.,TGTGCCAGCAGCTTAGCTAGCGGCCCAAGCTCCTACAATGAGCAGTTCTTC,CASSLASGPSSYNEQFF
TRBV7-2,TRBJ2-1,.,.,TGTGCCAGCAGCCCCTCGGGGGGCCGAGGCGATGAGCAGTTCTTC,CASSPSGGRGDEQFF
TRBV29-1,TRBJ2-3,.,.,TGCAGCGTCCCCAAACATACATCCACAGATACGCAGTATTTT,CSVPKHTSTDTQYF
TRBV5-4,TRBJ1-6,.,.,TGTGCCAGCAGCGGGGGGGGGTCACCCCTCCACTTT,CASSGGGSPLHF
TRBV5-1,TRBJ2-1,TRBD1,.,TGCGCCAGCAGCGCCACCGGGACAGGGGGGAATGAGCAGTTCTTC,CASSATGTGGNEQFF
TRBV7-9,TRBJ2-7,.,.,TGTGCCAGCAGCTTAGATCCAGACTCCTACGAGCAGTACTTC,CASSLDPDSYEQYF
TRBV5-6,TRBJ2-1,.,once,TGTGCCAGCAGCTTGGGACTTCCTAACAATGAGCAGTTCTTC,CASSLGLPNNEQFF